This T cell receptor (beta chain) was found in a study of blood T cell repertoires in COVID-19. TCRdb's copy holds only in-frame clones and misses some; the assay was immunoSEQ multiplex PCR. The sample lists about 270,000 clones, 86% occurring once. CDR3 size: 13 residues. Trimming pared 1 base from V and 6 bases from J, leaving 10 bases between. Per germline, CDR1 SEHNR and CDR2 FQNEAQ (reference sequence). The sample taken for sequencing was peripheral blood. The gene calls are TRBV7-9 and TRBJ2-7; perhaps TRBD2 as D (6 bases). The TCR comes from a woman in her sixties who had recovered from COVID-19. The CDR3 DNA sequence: TGTGCCAGCAGCTTAGGGCACGGGGGCGAGCAGTACTTC. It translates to CASSLGHGGEQYF. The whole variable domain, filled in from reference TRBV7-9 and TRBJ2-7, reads DTGVSQNPRHKITKRGQNVTFRCDPISEHNRLYWYRQTLGQGPEFLTYFQNEAQLEKSRLLSDRFSAERPKGSFSTLEIQRTEQGDSAMYLCASSLGHGGEQYFGPGTRLTVT.